The 27 T cell receptor beta chains listed next were all sequenced from one sample in a study of blood T cell repertoires in COVID-19. Profiled with immunoSEQ multiplex PCR; TCRdb holds only in-frame clones, not every one. The data contain over 150,000 clones, more than 75% of them singletons. Sequenced material: peripheral blood. All receptors come from a man in his sixties with COVID-19, enrolled during active disease.

This chain uses TRBV15 with TRBJ1-5, with D possibly being TRBD1 (5 bases). The ends were cut back, 2 bases at V and 5 bases at J, with 10 bases in the middle. Germline V CDR1 and CDR2: LNHNV, YYDKDF (reference sequence). This CDR3 has 14 amino acids. The CDR3: CATSRQGSDQPQHF. Here the CDR3 DNA reads TGTGCCACCAGCAGACAGGGCTCCGATCAGCCCCAGCATTTT.

V is TRBV5-8 and J is TRBJ1-2; TRBD1 might be the D (6 bases). This CDR3 has 14 residues. Germline CDR1 is SGHTS and CDR2 is YDEGEE. The germline V and J ends were trimmed by 3 bases and 6 bases, with 15 bases remaining between them. The CDR3 DNA is TGTGCCAGCAGCTCCTACGGGACATCAAATGGCTACACCTTC. This encodes CASSSYGTSNGYTF.

The chain couples TRBV30 to TRBJ1-4; D remains unclear. Per the germline V gene, CDR1 is GTSNPN and CDR2 is SVGIG (reference sequence). The V gene lost 5 bases and the J gene lost 0 bases, with 10 bases spanning the gap. This CDR3 comprises 14 residues. DNA of the CDR3: TGTGCCTGGCTCTCGGGTGCAACTAATGAAAAACTGTTTTTT. Protein sequence: CAWLSGATNEKLFF.

The chain links TRBV3-1 (or the pseudogene TRBV3-2) to TRBJ2-4, with D maybe TRBD2 (6 bases). This CDR3 spans 15 amino acids. Trimming took off 1 base at V and 7 bases at J, with 14 bases between the two ends. CDR1 is LGHDT and CDR2 is YNNKEL in the germline V gene (reference sequence). The CDR3 loop reads CASSQVRGAGNIQYF. The CDR3, as DNA: TGTGCCAGCAGCCAAGTTCGCGGGGCCGGGAACATTCAGTACTTC.

The genes are TRBV4-3 and TRBJ1-2, with TRBD1 identical over 9 bases. This CDR3 spans 15 amino acids. Trimming at V came to 4 bases and at J to 7 bases, leaving 10 bases not matched to a gene. CDR1 is LGHNA and CDR2 is YSLEER in the germline V gene. The CDR3 loop reads CASSPIQGAGVGYTF. CDR3 DNA sequence: TGCGCCAGCAGCCCGATACAGGGGGCGGGAGTTGGCTACACCTTC.

The rearrangement uses TRBV27 and TRBJ1-6, with 7 bases identical to TRBD1. V shed 2 bases and J 7 bases; nucleotides not matched to a gene: 2. The CDR3 extends over 14 amino acids. The germline V gene has CDR1 MNHEY and CDR2 SMNVEV (reference sequence). The CDR3 DNA follows: TGTGCCAGCAGTTTAGACAGGGTCAATTCACCCCTCCACTTT. Protein: CASSLDRVNSPLHF.

The gene calls are TRBV7-5 and TRBJ2-7; the table's D call TRBD1 went unverified against the DNA. TRBV7-5 is described as a pseudogene. The CDR3 has 16 residues. CDR3 bases: TGTGCCAGAAGCTTAGTGGGGGACAGGGCATTGTACGAGCAGTACTTC. It codes for CARSLVGDRALYEQYF.

The chain carries TRBV6-2 or TRBV6-3 and TRBJ2-2, with D possibly TRBD2 on 5 matching bases. The germline gives CDR1 MNHEY, CDR2 SVGEGT. V was trimmed by 4 bases and J by 5 bases, leaving 11 bases between them. This CDR3 spans 14 amino acids. The CDR3 DNA follows: TGTGCCAGCAGTTCGGGGATTACAACCGGGGAGCTGTTTTTT. This translates into CASSSGITTGELFF.

The rearrangement uses TRBV7-9 and TRBJ1-1; TRBD1 aligns across 12 bases. The CDR3 extends over 16 amino acids. V lost 1 base, J lost 1 base, and 1 base stayed unmatched. CDR1 SEHNR and CDR2 FQNEAQ come from the germline V gene (reference sequence). CDR3 nucleotide sequence: TGTGCCAGCAGCTTAGGGGACAGGGGGCGGAACACTGAAGCTTTCTTT. Protein: CASSLGDRGRNTEAFF.

The sample holds a few counts of this clone. This chain links TRBV12-3 or TRBV12-4 with TRBJ1-1; D may be TRBD1 (6 bases). Deletions cut 6 bases from V and 7 bases from J, with 15 bases between. The CDR3 totals 13 residues. CDR3 bases: TGTGCCAGCAGCAAGAGGGGGAGGGGTGAAGCTTTCTTT. Amino acid sequence: CASSKRGRGEAFF.

The chain uses TRBV6-1 and TRBJ1-2; no definite D call. Germline CDR1 is MNHNS and CDR2 is SASEGT. The CDR3 is 15 amino acids. V dropped 2 bases and J dropped 7 bases, with 17 bases sitting between them. Here the CDR3 reads CASSELVLSYVGYTF. Here the CDR3 DNA reads TGTGCCAGCAGTGAACTAGTGCTGAGCTATGTTGGCTACACCTTC.

V is TRBV19 and J is TRBJ2-5, with D maybe TRBD1 (6 bases). This CDR3 has 14 amino acids. V lost 5 bases to trimming and J lost 5 bases, with 15 bases between them. Germline V gene data show CDR1 as LNHDA and CDR2 as SQIVND (reference sequence). The CDR3 loop reads CASSGGGGGETQYF. The CDR3 DNA reads TGTGCCAGTAGTGGGGGCGGCGGCGGCGAGACCCAGTACTTC.

The rearrangement joins TRBV28 to TRBJ1-5; 7 bases line up with TRBD1. V lost 6 bases, J lost 6 bases, and 5 bases stayed unmatched. The germline V gene has CDR1 MDHEN and CDR2 SYDVKM. The CDR3 totals 13 residues. The CDR3 reads CASSSGQLQPQHF. Here the CDR3 DNA reads TGTGCCAGCAGCTCGGGACAGCTTCAGCCCCAGCATTTT.

This chain joins TRBV7-2 and TRBJ2-3, with 9 bases aligning to TRBD2. The CDR3 loop spans 16 amino acids. V shed 1 base, J shed 4 bases, and the junction held 6 bases outside the gene matches. CDR1 and CDR2 (germline): SGHTA, FQGNSA. Written as DNA, the CDR3 is TGTGCCAGCAGCTTAGTTTGGCGGGGGGGCGCAGATACGCAGTATTTT. Protein sequence: CASSLVWRGGADTQYF.

The chain is built from TRBV29-1 and TRBJ2-1; TRBD2 agrees at 8 bases. Trimming took 3 bases from V and 6 from J; bases not matched to a gene: 4. This CDR3 contains 13 residues. The germline CDR1 and CDR2 sequences are SQVTM and ANQGSEA. The CDR3 coding sequence is TGCAGCGTTGAGCCGGGAGGGGGCAATGAGCAGTTCTTC. It translates to CSVEPGGGNEQFF.

The chain combines TRBV6-5 with TRBJ1-4; the D gene is possibly TRBD1 (5 bases). V lost 2 bases to trimming and J lost 1 base, with 11 bases between them. CDR1 is MNHEY, CDR2 SVGAGI, per germline. This CDR3 contains 16 residues. The DNA for the CDR3 is TGTGCCAGCAGTTACGGACCAGGGCAAACTAATGAAAAACTGTTTTTT. Its protein product is CASSYGPGQTNEKLFF.

The V and J genes are TRBV7-2 and TRBJ1-1; no definite D call. Trimming left V 5 bases short and J 1 base short, with 11 bases between. The length of the CDR3 is 14 residues. The germline V gene encodes CDR1 SGHTA and CDR2 FQGNSA. The CDR3: CASSRRVSNTEAFF. In DNA, the CDR3 is TGTGCCAGCAGCCGCCGGGTCTCGAACACTGAAGCTTTCTTT.

V is TRBV28 and J is TRBJ1-1; D unresolved. The CDR3 runs 11 residues. Germline assignment: CDR1 MDHEN and CDR2 SYDVKM. V gave up 6 bases and J gave up 11 bases, with 13 bases separating them. The CDR3 loop is CASRVPTRAFF. CDR3 bases: TGTGCCAGCAGGGTTCCAACCCGGGCTTTCTTT.

The chain carries TRBV9 and TRBJ2-7; D is perhaps TRBD2 (5 bases). Germline V gene lookup returns CDR1 SGDLS and CDR2 YYNGEE. The CDR3 consists of 15 residues. Between the trimmed V and J ends, which lost 0 bases and 1 base, there was a span of 11 bases. This chain's CDR3 is CASSVGGSSSYEQYF. CDR3 sequence (DNA): TGTGCCAGCAGCGTAGGAGGGAGTTCGTCCTACGAGCAGTACTTC.

In this sample, this clone turned up once. The CDR3 reads CASSPQGINYGYTF. CDR3 nucleotide sequence: TGTGCCAGCTCACCCCAGGGGATTAACTATGGCTACACCTTC. This chain uses TRBV18 with TRBJ1-2; perhaps TRBD1 as D (6 bases). Germline CDR1 reads KGHSH; CDR2 reads LQKENI. Trimming shortened V by 3 bases and J by 1 base, and 9 bases separated the two germline ends. The CDR3 has 14 residues.

V is TRBV5-4 and J is TRBJ1-1; D gene ambiguous. Germline CDR1 and CDR2: SGHNT and YYREEE (reference sequence). Trimming stripped 2 bases from V and 6 bases from J, with 5 bases between. This CDR3 region has 11 residues. As DNA, the CDR3 is TGTGCCAGCAGCTTACAAGCTGAAGCTTTCTTT. Its translation: CASSLQAEAFF.

The chain links TRBV3-1 (or the pseudogene TRBV3-2) to TRBJ2-7; TRBD2 aligns across 10 bases. Germline V CDR1 and CDR2: LGHDT, YNNKEL (reference sequence). CDR3 length equals 17 residues. V lost 1 base to trimming and J lost 0 bases; unmatched junction nucleotides: 6. CDR3 protein: CASSQVPSGGSSYEQYF. Here the CDR3 DNA reads TGTGCCAGCAGCCAAGTCCCTAGCGGGGGTAGCTCCTACGAGCAGTACTTC.

This clone appeared a single time. The rearrangement joins TRBV7-8 to TRBJ2-2, with TRBD2 matching over 12 bases. V shed 5 bases and J 4 bases; nucleotides not matched to a gene: 8. Looked up from germline, CDR1 is SGHVS and CDR2 is FQNEAQ. The CDR3 has 17 amino acids. This CDR3 reads CASSQGTSGFTTGELFF. Here the CDR3 DNA reads TGTGCCAGCAGCCAAGGGACTAGCGGGTTCACCACCGGGGAGCTGTTTTTT.

This sequence joins TRBV29-1 and TRBJ2-1; tentatively, D is TRBD1 (6 bases). This CDR3 spans 13 amino acids. The ends were cut back, 6 bases at V and 0 bases at J, with 9 bases in the middle. Germline CDR1 and CDR2: SQVTM and ANQGSEA. The DNA of the CDR3 is TGCAGCGTGTCAGGGGTCTCCTACAATGAGCAGTTCTTC. This translates into CSVSGVSYNEQFF.

The V and J genes are TRBV7-3 and TRBJ2-7, with 9 nucleotides matching TRBD2. V lost 2 bases and J lost 6; bases outside the gene matches: 17. Germline CDR1 is SGHTA and CDR2 is FQGTGA. The length of the CDR3 is 18 residues. For the CDR3, the DNA is TGTGCCAGCAGCTTATTTGGAGTACTCTTGGGCGGGAGGGGCGAGCAGTACTTC. It yields the protein CASSLFGVLLGGRGEQYF.

This chain links TRBV7-9 with TRBJ2-7; TRBD1 might be the D (6 bases). Germline V lookup: CDR1 SEHNR, CDR2 FQNEAQ (reference sequence). This CDR3 is built from 12 residues. The ends were cut back, 5 bases at V and 3 bases at J, with 8 bases in the middle. The DNA for the CDR3 is TGTGCCAGCAGCCGGGACATCTACGAGCAGTACTTC. Encoded protein: CASSRDIYEQYF. Supplemented by reference TRBV7-9 and TRBJ2-7, the full variable domain reads DTGVSQNPRHKITKRGQNVTFRCDPISEHNRLYWYRQTLGQGPEFLTYFQNEAQLEKSRLLSDRFSAERPKGSFSTLEIQRTEQGDSAMYLCASSRDIYEQYFGPGTRLTVT.

This rearrangement joins TRBV30 to TRBJ1-3; tentatively, D is TRBD1 (5 bases). CDR1 and CDR2 (germline): GTSNPN, SVGIG (reference sequence). V lost 7 bases, J lost 0 bases, and 16 bases lay in between. The CDR3 contains 15 residues. CDR3 in DNA: TGTGCCTTCAGGAAGACAGCAATCTCTGGAAACACCATATATTTT. It codes for CAFRKTAISGNTIYF.